One sample yielded the 3 T cell receptor beta chains listed below, sequenced in a study of cytomegalovirus exposure and HLA in healthy donors. The PCR used 60 Vbeta and 13 Jbeta primers. TCRdb's table, derived via immunoSEQ multiplex PCR, lists solely in-frame clones and lacks some. The sample includes 100,000 or so clones, approximately 72% of them seen just once. Sequencing used PBMCs. These receptors were collected from a man aged 25 to 45 in good health and CMV-seronegative.

This clone appeared once. The rearrangement joins TRBV6-6 to TRBJ1-5; D is unclear. V lost 2 bases to trimming and J lost 1 base, with 12 bases between them. Germline V gives CDR1 MNHNY, CDR2 SVGAGI (reference sequence). This CDR3 contains 16 residues. CDR3 in amino acids: CASSYPGRESNQPQHF. The DNA for the CDR3 is TGTGCCAGCAGTTACCCGGGCCGGGAGAGCAATCAGCCCCAGCATTTT.

This clone is a singleton in its sample. The chain carries TRBV28 and TRBJ2-5; 8 bases map to TRBD2. The CDR3 consists of 14 residues. The germline CDR1 and CDR2 sequences are MDHEN and SYDVKM. V was pared by 6 bases and J by 3 bases, with 6 bases of the junction left unmatched. In DNA, the CDR3 is TGTGCCAGCAGCCGGGGGGGAGGCGAAGAGACCCAGTACTTC. Protein product: CASSRGGGEETQYF.

This clone has a handful of counts. The CDR3 DNA is TGTGCCAGCAGTTCCCGGACAGGCGGCTACACCTTC. Encoded protein: CASSSRTGGYTF. The rearrangement uses TRBV28 and TRBJ1-2, with 7 nucleotides matching TRBD1. V was pared by 4 bases and J by 8 bases, with 4 bases of the junction left unmatched. Per the germline V gene, CDR1 is MDHEN and CDR2 is SYDVKM. CDR3 size: 12 residues.